This T cell receptor (beta chain) was sequenced during a study of T cell responses to AZD1222 COVID-19 vaccine. The wider study: Second-dose schedules of about 4 or about 12 weeks were combined.

Findings and caveats of the study: The number of AZD1222 recipients seropositive at baseline was only five or six. White British people made up most donors, females outnumbered males, and clonal diversity was possibly underestimated. The span of vaccine-associated CD4 TCRs extended across spike, with dominance at 160-218 and 743-854.

Assay used: immunoSEQ multiplex PCR; TCRdb lists only in-frame clones, some missing. There are approximately 140,000 clones in the sample; 85% to 95% occur only once, and 1.5% to 2% lies in the top ten. With regard to this clone: Its matching antigen is unknown.

The ends were cut back, 0 bases at V and 1 base at J, with 3 bases in the middle. Germline CDR1 MNHNS, CDR2 SASEGT. This CDR3 comprises 13 residues. This clonotype was obtained from an adult in good health. The sequenced sample was peripheral blood, obtained on day 0 of AZD1222 vaccination. The J gene is TRBJ1-1, the V gene TRBV6-1; no reliable D call. CDR3 DNA sequence: TGTGCCAGCAGTGAAGCGACGAACACTGAAGCTTTCTTT. This sequence encodes CASSEATNTEAFF.